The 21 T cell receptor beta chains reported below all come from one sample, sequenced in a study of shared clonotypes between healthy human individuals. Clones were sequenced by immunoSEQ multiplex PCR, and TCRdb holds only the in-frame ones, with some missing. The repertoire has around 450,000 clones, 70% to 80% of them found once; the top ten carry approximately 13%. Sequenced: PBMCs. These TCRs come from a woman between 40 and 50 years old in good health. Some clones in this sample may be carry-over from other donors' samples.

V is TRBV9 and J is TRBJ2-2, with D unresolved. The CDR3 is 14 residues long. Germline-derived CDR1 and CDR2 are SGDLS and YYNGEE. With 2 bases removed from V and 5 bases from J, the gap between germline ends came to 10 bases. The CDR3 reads CASSVALETGELFF. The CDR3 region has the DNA TGTGCCAGCAGCGTGGCATTGGAGACCGGGGAGCTGTTTTTT.

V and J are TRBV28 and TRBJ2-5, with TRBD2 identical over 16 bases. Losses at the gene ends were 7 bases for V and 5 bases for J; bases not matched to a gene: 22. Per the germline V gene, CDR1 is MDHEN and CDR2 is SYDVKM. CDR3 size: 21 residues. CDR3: CASTPPGLAGGPDGQTETQYF. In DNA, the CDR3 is TGTGCCAGCACCCCGCCGGGACTAGCGGGAGGGCCTGATGGTCAAACGGAGACCCAGTACTTC.

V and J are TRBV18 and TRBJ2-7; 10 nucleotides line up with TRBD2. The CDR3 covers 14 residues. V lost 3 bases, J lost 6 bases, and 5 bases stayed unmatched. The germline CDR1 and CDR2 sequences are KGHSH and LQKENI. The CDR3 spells CASSPLAGEGEQYF. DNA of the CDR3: TGTGCCAGCTCACCCCTAGCGGGAGAGGGCGAGCAGTACTTC. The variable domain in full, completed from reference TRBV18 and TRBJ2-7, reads NAGVMQNPRHLVRRRGQEARLRCSPMKGHSHVYWYRQLPEEGLKFMVYLQKENIIDESGMPKERFSAEFPKEGPSILRIQQVVRGDSAAYFCASSPLAGEGEQYFGPGTRLTVT.

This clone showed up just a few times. The CDR3 is CASSLDPGQGYGTQYF. Written as DNA, the CDR3 is TGTGCCAGCAGCTTGGATCCGGGACAGGGGTATGGGACGCAGTATTTT. V usage is TRBV5-4 and J usage is TRBJ2-3; 10 bases match TRBD1. Trimming cost V 0 bases and J 9 bases; bases outside gene matches: 10. The CDR3 runs to 16 residues. Germline loops: CDR1 SGHNT, CDR2 YYREEE (reference sequence). Based on the CDR3 plus reference TRBV5-4 and TRBJ2-3, the full variable domain is ETGVTQSPTHLIKTRGQQVTLRCSSQSGHNTVSWYQQALGQGPQFIFQYYREEENGRGNFPPRFSGLQFPNYSSELNVNALELDDSALYLCASSLDPGQGYGTQYFGPGTRLTVL.

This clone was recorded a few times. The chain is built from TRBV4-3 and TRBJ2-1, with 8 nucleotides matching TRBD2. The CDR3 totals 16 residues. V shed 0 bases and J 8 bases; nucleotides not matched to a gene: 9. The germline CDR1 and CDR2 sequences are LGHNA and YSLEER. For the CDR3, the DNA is TGCGCCAGCAGCCAAGATCCGAGCGGGAGTTACGATGAGCAGTTCTTC. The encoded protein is CASSQDPSGSYDEQFF.

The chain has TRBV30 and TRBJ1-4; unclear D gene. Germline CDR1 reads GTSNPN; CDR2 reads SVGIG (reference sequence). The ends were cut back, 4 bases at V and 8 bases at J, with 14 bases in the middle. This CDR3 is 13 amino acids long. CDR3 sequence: CAWKYPPEEKLFF. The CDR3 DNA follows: TGTGCCTGGAAATACCCCCCGGAGGAAAAACTGTTTTTT.

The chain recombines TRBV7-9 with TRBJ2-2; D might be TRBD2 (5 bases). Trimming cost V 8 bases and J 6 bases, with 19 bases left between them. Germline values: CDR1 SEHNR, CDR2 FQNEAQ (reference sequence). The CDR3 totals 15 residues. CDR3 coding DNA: TGTGCCAGCCGTGCCGGGCCGGCCGGGGCCGGGGAGCTGTTTTTT. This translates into CASRAGPAGAGELFF.

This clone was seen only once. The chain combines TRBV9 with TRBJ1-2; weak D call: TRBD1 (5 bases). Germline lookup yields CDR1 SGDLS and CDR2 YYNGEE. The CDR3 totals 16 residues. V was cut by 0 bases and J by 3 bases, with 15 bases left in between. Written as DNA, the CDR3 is TGTGCCAGCAGCGTAGGGGGGAATCGGGCGGACTATGGCTACACCTTC. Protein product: CASSVGGNRADYGYTF. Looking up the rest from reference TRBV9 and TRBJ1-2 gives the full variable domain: DSGVTQTPKHLITATGQRVTLRCSPRSGDLSVYWYQQSLDQGLQFLIQYYNGEERAKGNILERFSAQQFPDLHSELNLSSLELGDSALYFCASSVGGNRADYGYTFGSGTRLTVV.

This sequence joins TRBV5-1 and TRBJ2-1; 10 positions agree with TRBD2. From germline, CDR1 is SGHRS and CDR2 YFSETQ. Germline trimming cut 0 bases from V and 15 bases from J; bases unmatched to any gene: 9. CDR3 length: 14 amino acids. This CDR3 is CASSLALAGRLLFF. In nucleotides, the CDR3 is TGCGCCAGCAGCTTGGCACTAGCGGGGAGGTTGTTGTTCTTC.

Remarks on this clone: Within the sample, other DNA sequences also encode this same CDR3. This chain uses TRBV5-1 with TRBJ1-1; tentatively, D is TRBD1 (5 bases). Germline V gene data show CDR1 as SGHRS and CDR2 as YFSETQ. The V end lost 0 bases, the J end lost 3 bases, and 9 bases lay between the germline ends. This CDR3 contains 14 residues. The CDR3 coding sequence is TGCGCCAGCAGCTTGGCCGGGGGATACACTGAAGCTTTCTTT. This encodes CASSLAGGYTEAFF.

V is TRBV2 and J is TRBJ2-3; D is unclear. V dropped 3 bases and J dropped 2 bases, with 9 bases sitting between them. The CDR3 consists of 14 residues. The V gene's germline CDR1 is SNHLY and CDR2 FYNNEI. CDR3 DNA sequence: TGTGCCAGCAGTGACAGGACGATCACAGATACGCAGTATTTT. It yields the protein CASSDRTITDTQYF.

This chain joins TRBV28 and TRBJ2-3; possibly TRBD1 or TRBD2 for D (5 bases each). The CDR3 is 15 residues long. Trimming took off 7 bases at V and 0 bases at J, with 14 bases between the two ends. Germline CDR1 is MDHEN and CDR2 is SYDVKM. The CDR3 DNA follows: TGTGCCAGCACTCTCCGGGGCCCTAGCACAGATACGCAGTATTTT. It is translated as CASTLRGPSTDTQYF.

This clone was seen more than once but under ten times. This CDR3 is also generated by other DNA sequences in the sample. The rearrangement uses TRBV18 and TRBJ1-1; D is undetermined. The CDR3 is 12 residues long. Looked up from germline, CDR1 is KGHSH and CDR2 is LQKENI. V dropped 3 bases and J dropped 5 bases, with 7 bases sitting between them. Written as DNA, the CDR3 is TGTGCCAGCTCACCGTCGGGTACTGAAGCTTTCTTT. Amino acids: CASSPSGTEAFF.

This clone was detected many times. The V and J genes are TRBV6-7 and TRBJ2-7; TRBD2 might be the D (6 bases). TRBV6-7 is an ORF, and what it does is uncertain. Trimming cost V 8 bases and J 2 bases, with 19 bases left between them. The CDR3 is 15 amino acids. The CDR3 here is CASPQRRGSTYEQYF. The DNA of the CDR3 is TGTGCCAGCCCTCAACGGAGGGGTTCCACCTACGAGCAGTACTTC.

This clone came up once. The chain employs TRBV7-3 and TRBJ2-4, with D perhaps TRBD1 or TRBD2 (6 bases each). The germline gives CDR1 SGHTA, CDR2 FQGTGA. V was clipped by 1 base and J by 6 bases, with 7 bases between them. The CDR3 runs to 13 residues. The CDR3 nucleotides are TGTGCCAGCAGCTTAAAGGGGGGAAACATTCAGTACTTC. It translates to CASSLKGGNIQYF.

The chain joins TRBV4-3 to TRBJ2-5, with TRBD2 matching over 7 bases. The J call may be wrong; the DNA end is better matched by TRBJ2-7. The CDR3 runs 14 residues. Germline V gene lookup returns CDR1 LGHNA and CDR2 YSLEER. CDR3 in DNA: TGCGCCAGCAGCAGTCTAGCGGAGGCCCACGAGCAGTACTTC. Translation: CASSSLAEAHEQYF.

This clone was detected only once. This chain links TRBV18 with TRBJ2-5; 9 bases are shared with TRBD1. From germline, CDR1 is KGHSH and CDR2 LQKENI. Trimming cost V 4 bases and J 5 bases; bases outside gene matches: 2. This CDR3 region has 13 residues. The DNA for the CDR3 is TGTGCCAGCTCACGGGGACAGGGTGAGACCCAGTACTTC. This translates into CASSRGQGETQYF.

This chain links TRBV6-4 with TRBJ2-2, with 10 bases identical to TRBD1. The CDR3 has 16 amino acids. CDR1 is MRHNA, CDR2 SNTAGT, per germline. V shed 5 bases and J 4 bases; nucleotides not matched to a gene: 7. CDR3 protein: CASSPRQGATTGELFF. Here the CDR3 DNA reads TGTGCCAGCAGTCCCAGACAGGGGGCTACCACCGGGGAGCTGTTTTTT.

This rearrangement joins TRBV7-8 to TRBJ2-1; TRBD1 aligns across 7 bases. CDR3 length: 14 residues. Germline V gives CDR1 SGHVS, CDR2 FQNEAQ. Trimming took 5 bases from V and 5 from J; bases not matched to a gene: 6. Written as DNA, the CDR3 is TGTGCCAGCAGCCCCGGGACAGAAAACAATGAGCAGTTCTTC. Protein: CASSPGTENNEQFF.

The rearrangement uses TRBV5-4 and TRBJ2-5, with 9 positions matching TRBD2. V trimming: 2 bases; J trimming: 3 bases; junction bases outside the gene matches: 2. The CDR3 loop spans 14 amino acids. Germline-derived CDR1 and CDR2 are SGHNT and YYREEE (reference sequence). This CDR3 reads CASSLVAGEETQYF. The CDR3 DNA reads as TGTGCCAGCAGCTTAGTAGCGGGAGAAGAGACCCAGTACTTC.

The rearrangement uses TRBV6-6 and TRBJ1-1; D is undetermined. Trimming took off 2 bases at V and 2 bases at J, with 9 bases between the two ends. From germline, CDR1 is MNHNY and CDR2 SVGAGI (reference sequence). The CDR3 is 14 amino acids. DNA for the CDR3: TGTGCCAGCAGTTACGGACCCGACAACACTGAAGCTTTCTTT. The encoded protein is CASSYGPDNTEAFF.